The next 28 T cell receptor beta chains were all read from a single sample in a study of blood T cell repertoires in COVID-19. Clones were read by immunoSEQ multiplex PCR, and TCRdb kept only the in-frame ones, dropping some. Of a few hundred thousand clones detected, roughly 90% appear once; the ten largest clones hold under 5%. The sequenced material came from peripheral blood. These receptors originate from a woman aged 45-65 years with active or convalescent COVID-19.

The chain links TRBV5-1 to TRBJ1-4, with 10 bases fitting TRBD1. CDR1 SGHRS and CDR2 YFSETQ come from the germline V gene. The CDR3 length is 15 residues. V was clipped by 4 bases and J by 8 bases; unmatched bases: 8. The CDR3 spells CASSLTGGRGEKLFF. DNA for the CDR3: TGCGCCAGCAGCCTGACAGGGGGCCGGGGGGAAAAACTGTTTTTT.

The chain couples TRBV4-2 to TRBJ2-3; 7 bases align to TRBD2. J gave up 5 bases and V 0 bases, and 8 bases lay outside the gene matches. The CDR3 loop spans 16 amino acids. Germline lookup yields CDR1 LGHNA and CDR2 YNFKEQ. CDR3: CASSQDMAGEVDTQYF. For the CDR3, the DNA is TGTGCCAGCAGCCAAGATATGGCGGGAGAGGTAGATACGCAGTATTTT.

The gene calls are TRBV2 and TRBJ1-5, with 9 nucleotides matching TRBD1. Germline CDR1 SNHLY, CDR2 FYNNEI. V dropped 4 bases and J dropped 7; count of bases not matched to a gene: 5. This CDR3 has 14 amino acids. The CDR3: CASSGRQGGQPQHF. The CDR3 coding sequence is TGTGCCAGCAGTGGGCGACAGGGGGGCCAGCCCCAGCATTTT.

The rearrangement uses TRBV5-1 and TRBJ2-1; 8 bases align to TRBD2. This CDR3 is 14 amino acids long. Germline CDR1 SGHRS, CDR2 YFSETQ. The trim removed 4 bases at V and 5 bases at J, leaving 5 bases unmatched. The CDR3 here is CASSPREGNNEQFF. CDR3 bases: TGCGCCAGCAGCCCCCGGGAGGGGAACAATGAGCAGTTCTTC.

The genes are TRBV7-2 and TRBJ2-5, with 7 nucleotides matching TRBD2. Trimming cost V 1 base and J 10 bases; bases outside gene matches: 6. CDR1 is SGHTA, CDR2 FQGNSA, per germline. The CDR3 extends over 13 amino acids. CDR3 DNA: TGTGCCAGCAGCTTAGTGGAGCGGGGTGACCAGTACTTC. It codes for CASSLVERGDQYF.

This chain joins TRBV19 and TRBJ2-1, with TRBD2 matching 12 bases. The CDR3 totals 16 residues. Germline lookup yields CDR1 LNHDA and CDR2 SQIVND (reference sequence). Unmatched junction bases numbered 3, after V lost 6 bases and J lost 0 bases. The CDR3 reads CASSPTSGSSYNEQFF. Here the CDR3 DNA reads TGTGCCAGTAGCCCGACTAGCGGGAGCTCCTACAATGAGCAGTTCTTC.

This clone was found a few times. V and J are TRBV2 and TRBJ1-1; TRBD1 aligns across 9 bases. CDR1 is SNHLY, CDR2 FYNNEI, per germline. J was trimmed by 4 bases and V by 6 bases; bases with no gene match: 9. CDR3 length equals 15 residues. CDR3: CASSRDRVRGTEAFF. The CDR3 DNA follows: TGTGCCAGCAGCCGGGACAGGGTAAGGGGCACTGAAGCTTTCTTT. Complete variable domain (other parts from reference TRBV2 and TRBJ1-1): EPEVTQTPSHQVTQMGQEVILRCVPISNHLYFYWYRQILGQKVEFLVSFYNNEISEKSEIFDDQFSVERPDGSNFTLKIRSTKLEDSAMYFCASSRDRVRGTEAFFGQGTRLTVV.

The CDR3: CASSFSGQGNQPQHF. For the CDR3, the DNA is TGTGCCAGCAGTTTTTCCGGACAGGGCAATCAGCCCCAGCATTTT. The chain has TRBV27 and TRBJ1-5; 7 bases map to TRBD1. The V gene's germline CDR1 is MNHEY and CDR2 SMNVEV (reference sequence). The CDR3 runs 15 residues. V was clipped by 3 bases and J by 2 bases; unmatched bases: 4.

The chain joins TRBV5-5 to TRBJ2-7, with D possibly being TRBD1 (6 bases). The CDR3 has 16 amino acids. Germline V CDR1 and CDR2: SGHKS, YYEKEE (reference sequence). V lost 3 bases and J lost 5, with 21 bases in between. CDR3 sequence: CASSSDITGKSHEQYF. CDR3 in DNA: TGTGCCAGCAGCTCAGATATTACAGGGAAATCACACGAGCAGTACTTC.

The rearrangement joins TRBV19 to TRBJ2-7, with 8 bases aligning to TRBD1. Germline-derived CDR1 and CDR2 are LNHDA and SQIVND (reference sequence). The CDR3 length is 17 residues. Unmatched junction bases numbered 12, after V lost 3 bases and J lost 2 bases. The CDR3 nucleotides are TGTGCCAGTAGTATCTCCTGGACAGGGCGAAATACCTACGAGCAGTACTTC. This gives the protein CASSISWTGRNTYEQYF.

The chain combines TRBV7-2 with TRBJ1-2; D is possibly TRBD1 (6 bases). Between the trimmed V and J ends, which lost 4 bases and 5 bases, there was a span of 14 bases. The CDR3 extends over 14 amino acids. Germline loops: CDR1 SGHTA, CDR2 FQGNSA. Here the CDR3 DNA reads TGTGCCAGCAGCTCCCTAACAGGGTTATATGGCTACACCTTC. This sequence encodes CASSSLTGLYGYTF.

As for this clone: This same CDR3 is encoded by further DNA sequences in the sample. The chain links TRBV25-1 to TRBJ1-5; possible D gene TRBD1, 5 bases. This CDR3 has 14 amino acids. Germline-derived CDR1 and CDR2 are MGHDK and SYGVNS. V dropped 2 bases and J dropped 3 bases, with 8 bases sitting between them. CDR3 sequence reads: CASSETGYNQPQHF. CDR3 DNA: TGTGCCAGCAGTGAAACAGGATACAATCAGCCCCAGCATTTT. Full variable domain (rest looked up from reference TRBV25-1 and TRBJ1-5): EADIYQTPRYLVIGTGKKITLECSQTMGHDKMYWYQQDPGMELHLIHYSYGVNSTEKGDLSSESTVSRIRTEHFPLTLESARPSHTSQYLCASSETGYNQPQHFGDGTRLSIL.

The rearrangement joins TRBV4-1 to TRBJ2-3, with D unclear. Germline V lookup: CDR1 MGHRA, CDR2 YSYEKL. CDR3 length: 13 residues. V dropped 2 bases and J dropped 0 bases, with 3 bases sitting between them. Here the CDR3 reads CASSQTSTDTQYF. Written as DNA, the CDR3 is TGCGCCAGCAGCCAAACTAGCACAGATACGCAGTATTTT.

This chain connects TRBV29-1 to TRBJ2-5, with 8 positions matching TRBD2. The V segment lost 5 bases and the J segment 5 bases; nucleotides outside the gene matches: 13. CDR3 length equals 15 residues. In germline, CDR1 is SQVTM, CDR2 ANQGSEA. The CDR3 loop reads CSVYGTGRAVETQYF. In DNA, the CDR3 is TGCAGCGTTTACGGGACCGGGAGGGCCGTCGAGACCCAGTACTTC.

The chain combines TRBV18 with TRBJ1-2, with 9 bases fitting TRBD1. V was pared by 2 bases and J by 8 bases, with 6 bases of the junction left unmatched. The CDR3 covers 14 residues. Germline V lookup: CDR1 KGHSH, CDR2 LQKENI. This CDR3 is CASSPGQGRVGYTF. In nucleotides, the CDR3 is TGTGCCAGCTCACCAGGACAGGGGAGAGTCGGCTACACCTTC.

The J gene is TRBJ2-3, the V gene TRBV19; 9 positions match TRBD2. The CDR3 spans 15 residues. Germline trimming cut 3 bases from V and 2 bases from J; bases unmatched to any gene: 3. Germline-derived CDR1 and CDR2 are LNHDA and SQIVND (reference sequence). The CDR3 protein is CASSIIAGDTDTQYF. The CDR3, as DNA: TGTGCCAGTAGTATTATAGCGGGAGACACAGATACGCAGTATTTT.

The genes are TRBV6-6 and TRBJ2-5; maybe TRBD2 (5 bases). The CDR3 runs to 11 residues. CDR1 and CDR2 (germline): MNHNY, SVGAGI (reference sequence). The V end lost 5 bases, the J end lost 5 bases, and 6 bases lay between the germline ends. CDR3 in amino acids: CASSGEETQYF. The CDR3 nucleotides are TGTGCCAGCAGTGGGGAGGAGACCCAGTACTTC.

This sequence joins TRBV27 and TRBJ2-7; 7 nucleotides align to TRBD1. Per the germline V gene, CDR1 is MNHEY and CDR2 is SMNVEV (reference sequence). After removal of 4 bases from V and 1 base from J, the junction contained 1 base not matched to a gene. The CDR3 runs to 13 residues. CDR3 region: CASSSTGSYEQYF. CDR3 DNA sequence: TGTGCCAGCAGTTCGACAGGGTCCTACGAGCAGTACTTC.

Written as DNA, the CDR3 is TGTGCCAGCAGGGACAGGGTCGGCGAGCAGTACTTC. As protein: CASRDRVGEQYF. The J gene is TRBJ2-7, the V gene TRBV2; 8 bases agree with TRBD1. V lost 6 bases to trimming and J lost 6 bases; unmatched junction nucleotides: 4. From germline, CDR1 is SNHLY and CDR2 FYNNEI. The CDR3 extends over 12 amino acids.

The chain joins TRBV28 to TRBJ2-7; TRBD2 matches at 14 bases. V lost 5 bases, J lost 5 bases, and 5 bases stayed unmatched. This CDR3 has 15 residues. Germline V CDR1 and CDR2: MDHEN, SYDVKM. The CDR3 region is CASSLPGLAGDEQYF. DNA of the CDR3: TGTGCCAGCAGTCTACCGGGACTAGCGGGAGACGAGCAGTACTTC.

This chain joins TRBV5-1 and TRBJ2-7; 14 bases align to TRBD2. This CDR3 region has 17 residues. Losses at the gene ends were 3 bases for V and 0 bases for J; bases not matched to a gene: 5. Germline loops: CDR1 SGHRS, CDR2 YFSETQ. CDR3 nucleotide sequence: TGCGCCAGCAGCTCAGGACTAGCGGGGGGATCCTCCTACGAGCAGTACTTC. This encodes CASSSGLAGGSSYEQYF.

The chain couples TRBV30 to TRBJ1-5; a weak D match, TRBD1 (5 bases). V gave up 0 bases and J gave up 6 bases, with 12 bases separating them. CDR1 GTSNPN and CDR2 SVGIG come from the germline V gene (reference sequence). The CDR3 runs 14 residues. The CDR3 DNA reads TGTGCCTGGAGTGTAGCGGGGGTTCGTCAGCCCCAGCATTTT. Translating gives CAWSVAGVRQPQHF.

The chain uses TRBV5-5 and TRBJ2-4, with 8 nucleotides matching TRBD2. With V trimmed by 0 bases and J by 2 bases, 4 bases remained unmatched. Germline V gene lookup returns CDR1 SGHKS and CDR2 YYEKEE (reference sequence). This CDR3 is 16 amino acids long. CDR3 bases: TGTGCCAGCAGCTTGGTGTCTAGCGGGCCCAAAAACATTCAGTACTTC. Translation gives CASSLVSSGPKNIQYF.

The chain uses TRBV7-9 and TRBJ2-7; D is unresolved. Looked up from germline, CDR1 is SEHNR and CDR2 is FQNEAQ (reference sequence). The V gene lost 2 bases and the J gene lost 0 bases, with 8 bases spanning the gap. This CDR3 region has 14 residues. The CDR3 reads CASSLSTSSYEQYF. The CDR3 DNA is TGTGCCAGCAGCTTATCAACCAGCTCCTACGAGCAGTACTTC. Complete variable domain (other parts from reference TRBV7-9 and TRBJ2-7): DTGVSQNPRHKITKRGQNVTFRCDPISEHNRLYWYRQTLGQGPEFLTYFQNEAQLEKSRLLSDRFSAERPKGSFSTLEIQRTEQGDSAMYLCASSLSTSSYEQYFGPGTRLTVT.

The gene calls are TRBV2 and TRBJ1-5; D is unclear. The CDR3 spans 14 residues. Trimming took off 3 bases at V and 4 bases at J, with 10 bases between the two ends. The germline V gene encodes CDR1 SNHLY and CDR2 FYNNEI. CDR3 in DNA: TGTGCCAGCAGTGACAGGATCATTAATCAGCCCCAGCATTTT. Residues: CASSDRIINQPQHF.

The rearrangement joins TRBV9 to TRBJ1-2; 7 nucleotides match TRBD1. Germline V lookup: CDR1 SGDLS, CDR2 YYNGEE. With V trimmed by 0 bases and J by 3 bases, 2 bases remained unmatched. The CDR3 runs 14 residues. DNA for the CDR3: TGTGCCAGCAGCGTAGAAGGGGGCGACTATGGCTACACCTTC. Its translation is CASSVEGGDYGYTF.

V and J are TRBV27 and TRBJ2-7; 11 positions agree with TRBD2. The CDR3 length is 15 residues. Germline V gene data show CDR1 as MNHEY and CDR2 as SMNVEV (reference sequence). The V segment lost 4 bases and the J segment 3 bases; nucleotides outside the gene matches: 5. The CDR3, as DNA: TGTGCCAGCAGTTCCTCCGGGACTAGCGGCTACGAGCAGTACTTC. It codes for CASSSSGTSGYEQYF.

The J gene is TRBJ2-1, the V gene TRBV11-2; D possibly corresponds to TRBD1 (6 bases). The germline gives CDR1 SGHAT, CDR2 FQNNGV. The CDR3 length is 14 residues. Trimming removed 4 bases from V and 8 bases from J, with 15 bases in between. The DNA of the CDR3 is TGTGCCAGCAGCTCGGGACATTCAGGAGATGAGCAGTTCTTC. Amino acid sequence: CASSSGHSGDEQFF. Full variable domain (outside the CDR3, taken from reference TRBV11-2 and TRBJ2-1): EAGVAQSPRYKIIEKRQSVAFWCNPISGHATLYWYQQILGQGPKLLIQFQNNGVVDDSQLPKDRFSAERLKGVDSTLKIQPAKLEDSAVYLCASSSGHSGDEQFFGPGTRLTVL.